This T cell receptor beta chain emerged from a study of blood T cells in healthy people across ages. For this clonotype: Its specificity is not known.

A sample-barcoded 5' primer and a J-beta primer mix were used in a second PCR of roughly 6 to 11 cycles. MiXCR, applied by TCRdb to the 5' RACE reads, yields one record per CDR3 protein. The sample shows approximately 1.5 million distinct CDR3 sequences, roughly 32% of them seen only once. Whole-study results and caveats: It was found that TCR beta diversity correlated strongly with the percentage of naive T cells. Because donor CMV status was unknown, expanded clonotype changes were possibly confounded. PBMCs went unsorted, and a conclusive naive versus antigen-experienced comparison was therefore prevented.

There were healthy Caucasian individuals from Russia, aged about 6 to 95, serving as donors. V gave up 7 bases and J gave up 6 bases, with 23 bases separating them. Per the germline V gene, CDR1 is DFQATT and CDR2 is SNEGSKA (reference sequence). The CDR3 has 15 residues. This clonotype was obtained from a woman in her 30s in good health. The chain couples TRBV20-1 to TRBJ2-3; D not certain. The sample comprised blood. The CDR3 reads CSVPPVRVLPDTQYF. The CDR3 nucleotides read TGCAGTGTTCCCCCCGTGAGAGTCCTCCCGGATACGCAGTATTTT.